The source of this T cell receptor beta chain is a study of beta chain features in type 1 diabetes (dated by TCRdb to 2016 to 2019). In the study overall: Mean age, gender distribution, total cell number and subset yield did not differ between patients and healthy donors. A total of roughly 100 million sorted cells were examined across all samples, and RNA yield correlated strongly with the number of cells per subset. The study compared TCRB repertoires of sorted circulating CD4+ T cell subsets between recently diagnosed type 1 diabetes patients and matched healthy donors. Whereas all 30 or so donors provided naive and central memory subsets, regulatory and stem cell-like memory subsets were isolated from just 8 patients and roughly eight healthy donors.

Results the study describes overall, beyond this receptor: Shorter templates might be favored by PCR, yet because patient and control samples were amplified and corrected together, any such skew would affect both groups equally. HLA sub-analyses involved small numbers of individuals, so any influence of HLA type on TCRB rearrangement remained unresolved. In all four CD4+ subsets, TCRB CDR3 length was moderately but significantly shorter in type 1 diabetes patients. At VDJ recombination sites, type 1 diabetes patients had fewer insertions and more deleted nucleotides, which implies abnormalities in thymic rearrangement. Because cDNA was sequenced instead of genomic DNA, activated cells with high expression could be over-represented, although the groups did not differ in activation or CD3 levels. Naive, central memory and regulatory TCRB repertoires appeared to be more alike among patients than among healthy donors.

All of the isolated RNA was reverse transcribed with the High Capacity cDNA Reverse Transcription Kit, so expressed TCRB transcripts were sequenced. Stem cell-like memory T cell samples underwent survey-depth immunoSEQ sequencing, averaging approximately 920,000 total reads per sample. After sorted cells were lysed in RLT buffer, RNA was extracted with DNase-treated RNeasy Micro or Mini kits, with the choice depending on cell number. Each cell subset was processed separately to prevent cross-contamination, with patient and healthy donor samples processed together. The immunoSEQ multiplex PCR was used to amplify TCRB sequences from cDNA, yielding 87-bp fragments that span the CDR3 region. Sequencing of the amplicons was done on the Illumina HiSeq platform. The paper's data handling went like this. Synthetic template baselines were used to correct PCR bias computationally, reads within Hamming distance 2 were collapsed, and singletons that could not be merged were discarded. Reads were aligned to IMGT to assign V, D and J genes, CDR3 length, and insertions or deletions at six rearrangement sites. Within each subset, clonotype counts were normalized to sorted cell number, after which true diversity and Gini coefficients were computed with the tcR R package. The overlap coefficient, calculated on TCRB nucleotide sequences, was used to quantify repertoire sharing. The table was pulled from immuneACCESS by TCRdb, which kept in-frame rearrangements only. Such tables lose some clones; where checked, under half of the loss comes from unresolved V genes, and the rest has no known cause. The V and J calls and clone size come from that table; D and trimming were worked out from the DNA. A total of more than 85,000 clones appear in this sample, around 40% of them only once. In total, the top ten clones hold approximately 0.065% of the sample.

From each donor, a single peripheral blood sample of 100 to 150 mL on average was drawn into heparinised tubes. Naive, central memory, regulatory and stem cell-like memory CD4+ T cells were sorted on a BD FACSAria II using a panel including CD45RO, CCR7, CD25, CD127, CD95 and CD27. A purity above 95% was achieved for all sorted populations. PBMCs were separated immediately by Lymphoprep density gradient centrifugation and were stained directly, without being cultured. So that batch effects would be minimized, each experiment stained and sorted samples in pairs, pairing one healthy donor with one patient. Looking up the germline V gene (reference sequence) yields CDR1 SGHAT and CDR2 FQDESV. V is cut back by 1 base and J by 4 bases, with 1 base in the junction unmatched. From cysteine to phenylalanine, the CDR3 is 15 amino acids long. CDR3 DNA is the only sequence kept; it has 45 bases, read in frame from the first base.

About this clone: The target of this receptor is not known. The sample holds no much larger clone one base away, and base qualities are not on file.

The sequencing sample was made of stem cell memory CD4+ T cells from blood. The label giving this sample's cell subset or site can be read as: stem cell-like memory CD4+ T cells. This TCR was recovered from a woman aged 18-29 years in good health. The rearrangement joined TRBV11-1 to TRBJ2-1, with 10 bases matching TRBD2. The CDR3 corresponds to CASSLGTSGYNEQFF. The base sequence is TGTGCCAGCAGCTTAGGGACTAGCGGATACAATGAGCAGTTCTTC. The entire variable domain, with the stretches around the CDR3 drawn from the reference TRBV11-1 and TRBJ2-1 proteins, is EAEVAQSPRYKITEKSQAVAFWCDPISGHATLYWYRQILGQGPELLVQFQDESVVDDSQLPKDRFSAERLKGVDSTLKIQPAELGDSAMYLCASSLGTSGYNEQFFGPGTRLTVL.